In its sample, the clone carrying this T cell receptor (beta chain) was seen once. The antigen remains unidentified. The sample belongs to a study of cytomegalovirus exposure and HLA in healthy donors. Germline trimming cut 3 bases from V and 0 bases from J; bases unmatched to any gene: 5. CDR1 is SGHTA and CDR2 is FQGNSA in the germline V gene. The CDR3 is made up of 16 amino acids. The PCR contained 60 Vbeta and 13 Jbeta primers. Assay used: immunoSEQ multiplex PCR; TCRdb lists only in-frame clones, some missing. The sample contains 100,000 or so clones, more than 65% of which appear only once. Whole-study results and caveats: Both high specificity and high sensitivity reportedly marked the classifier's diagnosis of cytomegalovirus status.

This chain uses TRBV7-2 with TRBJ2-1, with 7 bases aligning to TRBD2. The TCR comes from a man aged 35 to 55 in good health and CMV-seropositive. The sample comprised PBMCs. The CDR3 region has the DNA TGTGCCAGCAGCTTCCGGCGGGGGTACTCCTACAATGAGCAGTTCTTC. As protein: CASSFRRGYSYNEQFF.